A single sample gave rise to the 32 T cell receptor beta chains below, sequenced in a study of CD8 T cells in Susac syndrome (dated by TCRdb to about 2019). Library creation used the immunoSEQ multiplex PCR assay. RNA was extracted with the RNeasy kit and roughly 0.45 to 1 ug was reverse transcribed using random hexamers. TCRdb reran the public reads through fastp at Q25 and MiXCR, keeping productive beta chains. Duplicate CDR3 protein sequences are folded into a single record with the most common DNA and genes. Across this sample there are approximately 150,000 distinct CDR3 sequences, with 95% seen only once. Over 0.1% of the sample is in the top ten clones. Specimen: CD4+ T cells from PBMCs. The receptors shown here come from a human donor with multiple sclerosis.

The chain joins TRBV29-1 to TRBJ2-7; TRBD1 matches at 10 bases. The V and J ends lost 5 bases and 5 bases, in that order; junction bases with no gene match: 9. The CDR3 contains 14 residues. CDR1 SQVTM and CDR2 ANQGSEA come from the germline V gene. This CDR3 reads CSVSPAGTGDEQYF. The CDR3 DNA is TGCAGCGTTTCCCCCGCCGGGACAGGGGACGAGCAGTACTTC.

This chain connects TRBV7-8 to TRBJ2-1; 7 positions agree with TRBD2. Germline V gene sequence: CDR1 SGHVS, CDR2 FQNEAQ. This CDR3 is built from 13 residues. The V and J ends lost 2 bases and 7 bases, in that order; junction bases with no gene match: 2. The CDR3 reads CASSLRTRNEQFF. The DNA for the CDR3 is TGTGCCAGCAGCTTACGGACTAGGAATGAGCAGTTCTTC.

This clonotype was seen only once. The chain uses TRBV20-1 and TRBJ2-5, with D possibly TRBD2 on 6 matching bases. V shed 0 bases and J shed 2 bases, with 13 bases lying between them. The CDR3 is 15 residues long. Germline V gene sequence: CDR1 DFQATT, CDR2 SNEGSKA (reference sequence). Here the CDR3 DNA reads TGCAGTGCTAGAGACCCCACGACTAGACAAGAGACCCAGTACTTC. Translation: CSARDPTTRQETQYF.

This chain links TRBV3-1 with TRBJ1-4; D is ambiguous. The CDR3 length is 15 residues. The germline V and J ends were trimmed by 2 bases and 0 bases, with 7 bases remaining between them. Looked up from germline, CDR1 is LGHDT and CDR2 is YNNKEL (reference sequence). In nucleotides, the CDR3 is TGTGCCAGCAGCCAACTTGGGACAACTAATGAAAAACTGTTTTTT. Its protein product is CASSQLGTTNEKLFF.

The gene calls are TRBV30 and TRBJ1-1, with D perhaps TRBD1 (6 bases). CDR3 length: 11 amino acids. CDR1 is GTSNPN, CDR2 SVGIG, per germline (reference sequence). Deletions cut 4 bases from V and 6 bases from J, with 9 bases between. The CDR3 is CAWKTGPEAFF. The CDR3 DNA reads as TGTGCCTGGAAAACAGGGCCTGAAGCTTTCTTT.

V is TRBV5-1 and J is TRBJ2-1, with 10 bases matching TRBD2. Germline values: CDR1 SGHRS, CDR2 YFSETQ. J lost 9 bases, V lost 0 bases, and 9 bases had no gene match. The CDR3 spans 16 residues. CDR3 protein: CASSLVPAGGPGEQFF. In DNA, the CDR3 is TGCGCCAGCAGCTTGGTCCCAGCGGGAGGGCCGGGTGAGCAGTTCTTC.

The V gene is TRBV30, the J gene TRBJ2-2; D is ambiguous. Germline V gene lookup returns CDR1 GTSNPN and CDR2 SVGIG (reference sequence). V lost 2 bases, J lost 5 bases, and 12 bases lay in between. The CDR3 has 14 amino acids. In DNA form, the CDR3 reads TGTGCCTGGAGTCTCCTACCCGGGACCGGGGAGCTGTTTTTT. Translation gives CAWSLLPGTGELFF.

The chain carries TRBV4-1 and TRBJ1-5, with D unclear. The germline CDR1 and CDR2 sequences are MGHRA and YSYEKL. Trimming pared 2 bases from V and 3 bases from J, leaving 5 bases between. This CDR3 is 13 amino acids long. The CDR3 region is CASSQHTNQPQHF. As DNA, the CDR3 is TGCGCCAGCAGCCAACACACCAATCAGCCCCAGCATTTT.

The V and J genes are TRBV19 and TRBJ2-6, with 8 bases identical to TRBD1. Per germline, CDR1 LNHDA and CDR2 SQIVND (reference sequence). Losses at the gene ends were 3 bases for V and 0 bases for J; bases not matched to a gene: 1. This CDR3 region has 16 residues. DNA for the CDR3: TGTGCCAGTAGTATGGGACAGGCCTCTGGGGCCAACGTCCTGACTTTC. Encoded protein: CASSMGQASGANVLTF.

The chain combines TRBV3-1 with TRBJ2-1; D unresolved. The V end was cut by 1 base, the J end by 0 bases, with 10 bases between. Germline-derived CDR1 and CDR2 are LGHDT and YNNKEL (reference sequence). CDR3 length: 16 amino acids. The CDR3 DNA sequence: TGTGCCAGCAGCCAAGGCTATTCAATCTCCTACAATGAGCAGTTCTTC. Amino acid sequence: CASSQGYSISYNEQFF.

This chain uses TRBV25-1 with TRBJ1-2, with D maybe TRBD1 (5 bases). This CDR3 is built from 14 residues. V was trimmed by 3 bases and J by 5 bases, leaving 13 bases between them. Germline V gene sequence: CDR1 MGHDK, CDR2 SYGVNS. CDR3 nucleotides: TGTGCCAGCAGTGAGCAGGGCAGGTATTATGGCTACACCTTC. It is translated as CASSEQGRYYGYTF.

The V gene is TRBV6-1, the J gene TRBJ2-5; D not resolved. V was clipped by 8 bases and J by 5 bases, with 6 bases between them. The length of the CDR3 is 10 residues. Looked up from germline, CDR1 is MNHNS and CDR2 is SASEGT. The CDR3 coding sequence is TGTGCCAGCGTACTCGAGACCCAGTACTTC. Amino acids: CASVLETQYF.

The rearrangement uses TRBV20-1 and TRBJ2-3; D is uncertain. CDR1 and CDR2 (germline): DFQATT, SNEGSKA (reference sequence). Trimming stripped 0 bases from V and 8 bases from J, with 15 bases between. This CDR3 is built from 14 residues. Here the CDR3 DNA reads TGCAGTGCTAGAGAGCCTCTAACACGGGCTACGCAGTATTTT. Encoded protein: CSAREPLTRATQYF.

The rearrangement joins TRBV13 to TRBJ2-7, with 7 bases that match TRBD1. Germline CDR1 and CDR2: PRHDT and FYEKMQ (reference sequence). J gave up 3 bases and V 4 bases, and 12 bases lay outside the gene matches. The CDR3 consists of 16 residues. CDR3 bases: TGTGCCAGCAGCTCCCCCCGGGACAGATTGAACTACGAGCAGTACTTC. Its protein is CASSSPRDRLNYEQYF.

This chain joins TRBV3-1 and TRBJ1-2; D remains ambiguous. Germline assignment: CDR1 LGHDT and CDR2 YNNKEL (reference sequence). This CDR3 has 15 amino acids. The V end was cut by 1 base, the J end by 8 bases, with 17 bases between. The CDR3 DNA is TGTGCCAGCAGCCAAGGGGCAAGGGCCCCTCAAGGCTACACCTTC. It yields the protein CASSQGARAPQGYTF.

V gene TRBV4-3 combines with J gene TRBJ2-3, with D possibly being TRBD1 (6 bases). CDR1 is LGHNA and CDR2 is YSLEER in the germline V gene. This CDR3 spans 14 amino acids. V lost 8 bases, J lost 6 bases, and 18 bases lay in between. This CDR3 reads CASHKQSRGDTQYF. CDR3 in DNA: TGCGCCAGCCACAAGCAGAGCAGGGGCGATACGCAGTATTTT.

The chain links TRBV4-1 to TRBJ2-6, with D tentatively TRBD1 (5 bases). Germline V CDR1 and CDR2: MGHRA, YSYEKL. There are 16 residues in the CDR3. Trimming removed 4 bases from V and 0 bases from J, with 10 bases in between. CDR3 amino acids: CASSPDRDSGANVLTF. The CDR3 DNA reads TGCGCCAGCAGCCCAGACAGAGACTCTGGGGCCAACGTCCTGACTTTC.

The gene calls are TRBV6-1 and TRBJ2-2; 7 bases match TRBD2. Unmatched junction bases numbered 13, after V lost 6 bases and J lost 6 bases. Germline-derived CDR1 and CDR2 are MNHNS and SASEGT. The CDR3 runs to 16 residues. The CDR3 reads CASRDGTKGMAGELFF. As DNA, the CDR3 is TGTGCCAGCAGGGACGGGACTAAAGGAATGGCCGGGGAGCTGTTTTTT.

The chain has TRBV2 and TRBJ1-4; D not certain. Germline-derived CDR1 and CDR2 are SNHLY and FYNNEI. V lost 7 bases to trimming and J lost 7 bases, with 7 bases between them. The CDR3 is 11 residues long. The CDR3 DNA is TGTGCCAGCAAGGGAGTTGAAAAACTGTTTTTT. Translating it yields CASKGVEKLFF.

V and J are TRBV29-1 and TRBJ1-1; TRBD1 aligns across 7 bases. The CDR3 is 12 residues long. Unmatched junction bases numbered 6, after V lost 4 bases and J lost 7 bases. The V gene's germline CDR1 is SQVTM and CDR2 ANQGSEA. CDR3 coding DNA: TGCAGCGTTGTAGAGGGGGCTAATGAAGCTTTCTTT. Translation: CSVVEGANEAFF.

This clonotype was seen a single time. This chain uses TRBV5-6 with TRBJ2-5; TRBD1 agrees at 7 bases. Germline trimming cut 5 bases from V and 2 bases from J; bases unmatched to any gene: 9. The CDR3 has 15 amino acids. Germline CDR1 and CDR2: SGHDT and YYEEEE. The CDR3 here is CASSPDRVFQETQYF. The CDR3 coding sequence is TGTGCCAGCAGTCCTGACAGGGTCTTTCAAGAGACCCAGTACTTC.

The chain links TRBV20-1 to TRBJ2-3, with D tentatively TRBD1 (5 bases). The CDR3 spans 15 residues. Germline V gene sequence: CDR1 DFQATT, CDR2 SNEGSKA (reference sequence). The germline V and J ends were trimmed by 6 bases and 4 bases, with 20 bases remaining between them. CDR3 loop: CSASEPRGVADTQYF. The CDR3 region has the DNA TGCAGTGCGAGCGAGCCAAGGGGTGTCGCAGATACGCAGTATTTT.

V usage is TRBV11-1 and J usage is TRBJ1-1; 7 bases agree with TRBD1. Per the germline V gene, CDR1 is SGHAT and CDR2 is FQDESV (reference sequence). Germline trimming cut 4 bases from V and 8 bases from J; bases unmatched to any gene: 10. The CDR3 contains 14 residues. Here the CDR3 reads CASSWDRQGGEAFF. In DNA form, the CDR3 reads TGTGCCAGCAGCTGGGATAGACAGGGTGGCGAAGCTTTCTTT.

The rearrangement uses TRBV27 and TRBJ2-7; D might be TRBD1 (7 bases). V was shortened by 3 bases and J by 7 bases, with 28 bases between the two germline ends. The CDR3 runs to 18 residues. Germline V gene lookup returns CDR1 MNHEY and CDR2 SMNVEV (reference sequence). CDR3 DNA sequence: TGTGCCAGCAGTTTGGGACTGAGGAGGGGGCCCGACCTGGGGGAGCAGTACTTC. Translated: CASSLGLRRGPDLGEQYF.

This clonotype appeared once. The chain is built from TRBV24-1 and TRBJ1-4; D is perhaps TRBD1 (5 bases). Per the germline V gene, CDR1 is KGHDR and CDR2 is SFDVKD. The length of the CDR3 is 15 residues. The ends were cut back, 3 bases at V and 8 bases at J, with 15 bases in the middle. The CDR3 DNA reads as TGTGCCACCAGTGATCCAGGGCCGGGCTACGAAAAACTGTTTTTT. This codes for CATSDPGPGYEKLFF.

The chain employs TRBV6-5 and TRBJ2-1; TRBD2 matches 13 bases. Germline V CDR1 and CDR2: MNHEY, SVGAGI. This CDR3 has 19 amino acids. V shed 4 bases and J 7 bases; nucleotides not matched to a gene: 16. CDR3 residues: CASSSYQTPGLAGRNEQFF. The CDR3 DNA follows: TGTGCCAGCAGTTCATACCAAACCCCGGGACTAGCGGGACGAAATGAGCAGTTCTTC.

This clonotype has a single count. This CDR3 is CASSPKRQGGTEAFF. In DNA, the CDR3 is TGTGCCAGTAGTCCAAAGAGACAGGGCGGGACCGAAGCTTTCTTT. The chain links TRBV19 to TRBJ1-1; 7 bases are shared with TRBD1. CDR1 LNHDA and CDR2 SQIVND come from the germline V gene (reference sequence). The CDR3 totals 15 residues. With V trimmed by 5 bases and J by 8 bases, 14 bases remained unmatched.

The chain links TRBV27 to TRBJ2-3; TRBD2 might be the D (6 bases). Deletions cut 4 bases from V and 1 base from J, with 12 bases between. The CDR3 is 15 residues long. Germline values: CDR1 MNHEY, CDR2 SMNVEV (reference sequence). The DNA for the CDR3 is TGTGCCAGCAGTTCACGAGGAGGGGGCACAGATACGCAGTATTTT. It yields the protein CASSSRGGGTDTQYF.

The sample holds a few counts of this clonotype. The chain has TRBV29-1 and TRBJ1-4; D perhaps matches TRBD1 (6 bases). Trimming stripped 2 bases from V and 7 bases from J, with 11 bases between. Looked up from germline, CDR1 is SQVTM and CDR2 is ANQGSEA. CDR3 length: 13 amino acids. The CDR3 DNA reads as TGCAGCGTTGAAAGGATGGGGGCTGAAAAACTGTTTTTT. The encoded protein is CSVERMGAEKLFF.

The V gene is TRBV21-1, the J gene TRBJ1-5; the table assigns TRBD1, which was not confirmed against the DNA. TRBV21-1 is a recognized pseudogene. This CDR3 region has 18 residues. The DNA for the CDR3 is TGTGCCAGCAGCGCACGGACAGACCTTTCTTCTAGCAATCAGCCCCAGCATTTT. As protein: CASSARTDLSSSNQPQHF.

V gene TRBV9 combines with J gene TRBJ1-2; D may be TRBD1 (5 bases). CDR3 length: 15 residues. Germline-derived CDR1 and CDR2 are SGDLS and YYNGEE. V was cut by 8 bases and J by 2 bases, with 19 bases left in between. In DNA form, the CDR3 reads TGTGCCAGTTCCGATTACCGGGGCGGAAACTATGGCTACACCTTC. It yields the protein CASSDYRGGNYGYTF.

The V and J genes are TRBV3-1 and TRBJ1-5; TRBD1 aligns across 7 bases. The V and J ends lost 1 base and 7 bases, in that order; junction bases with no gene match: 4. The germline gives CDR1 LGHDT, CDR2 YNNKEL (reference sequence). The CDR3 covers 14 residues. DNA for the CDR3: TGTGCCAGCAGCCAAGGAGGGGGCGGGCAGCCCCAGCATTTT. Translated: CASSQGGGGQPQHF.